The next 13 T cell receptor beta chains were all read from a single sample in a study of control samples from healthy donors and cancer patients. Repertoires were generated with immunoSEQ multiplex PCR, while TCRdb's copy carries only in-frame clones and drops some. The profile shows around 93,000 clones, 80% to 95% of them singletons. The sequenced material came from blood. These TCRs come from a human donor in good health. The donor label of this sample is uncertain.

The chain is built from TRBV7-8 and TRBJ1-1, with D possibly TRBD1 on 5 matching bases. V was shortened by 4 bases and J by 4 bases, with 10 bases between the two germline ends. CDR3 size: 13 residues. Germline CDR1 SGHVS, CDR2 FQNEAQ. Written as DNA, the CDR3 is TGTGCCAGCAGCTCAGGAGGGACCACTGAAGCTTTCTTT. Protein sequence: CASSSGGTTEAFF.

V and J are TRBV6-5 and TRBJ2-1; a possible D gene is TRBD1 (5 bases). V shed 2 bases and J shed 7 bases, with 15 bases lying between them. The germline CDR1 and CDR2 sequences are MNHEY and SVGAGI. This CDR3 region has 15 residues. CDR3 nucleotides: TGTGCCAGCAGTTACAGGGGATTCCCGACGAATGAGCAGTTCTTC. It is translated as CASSYRGFPTNEQFF.

The V gene is TRBV5-4, the J gene TRBJ2-1, with D hard to call. The CDR3 covers 14 residues. V lost 4 bases to trimming and J lost 8 bases, with 16 bases between them. CDR1 and CDR2 (germline): SGHNT, YYREEE (reference sequence). The CDR3 is CASSPLAPPDEQFF. Here the CDR3 DNA reads TGTGCCAGCAGCCCCCTCGCCCCCCCGGATGAGCAGTTCTTC. Using reference TRBV5-4 and TRBJ2-1 for the parts outside the CDR3, the full variable domain is ETGVTQSPTHLIKTRGQQVTLRCSSQSGHNTVSWYQQALGQGPQFIFQYYREEENGRGNFPPRFSGLQFPNYSSELNVNALELDDSALYLCASSPLAPPDEQFFGPGTRLTVL.

The chain is built from TRBV18 and TRBJ2-7, with unresolved D. The CDR3 contains 12 residues. V was clipped by 6 bases and J by 7 bases, with 13 bases between them. Germline values: CDR1 KGHSH, CDR2 LQKENI. The CDR3 reads CASSLAEGEQYF. In nucleotides, the CDR3 is TGTGCCAGCTCGCTTGCAGAAGGGGAGCAGTACTTC.

V gene TRBV25-1 combines with J gene TRBJ1-5; D remains ambiguous. Germline loops: CDR1 MGHDK, CDR2 SYGVNS. Trimming took off 4 bases at V and 4 bases at J, with 11 bases between the two ends. The CDR3 is made up of 14 amino acids. The CDR3 sequence is CASSGRASNQPQHF. The CDR3 nucleotides read TGTGCCAGCAGTGGGCGGGCCTCAAATCAGCCCCAGCATTTT.

This chain links TRBV10-3 with TRBJ2-3; the D is unclear. CDR3 size: 14 residues. Germline V CDR1 and CDR2: ENHRY, SYGVKD. Trimming removed 10 bases from V and 2 bases from J, with 16 bases in between. DNA for the CDR3: TGTGCCACCGGCCTCGGGCGTGCCACAGATACGCAGTATTTT. It yields the protein CATGLGRATDTQYF.

The genes are TRBV12-5 and TRBJ2-1, with TRBD1 matching 7 bases. Trimming cost V 5 bases and J 2 bases; bases outside gene matches: 6. Germline CDR1 LGHNT, CDR2 FRNRAP. The CDR3 is made up of 15 amino acids. The DNA for the CDR3 is TGTGCTAGTGGTCCTGGGGACAGCCCCTACAATGAGCAGTTCTTC. Translation: CASGPGDSPYNEQFF.

V is TRBV7-2 and J is TRBJ2-2; a possible D gene is TRBD1 (7 bases). This CDR3 contains 15 residues. The germline V gene encodes CDR1 SGHTA and CDR2 FQGNSA. Trimming took 5 bases from V and 5 from J, leaving 15 bases between them. The CDR3 bases are TGTGCCAGCAGCATCTCGACAGGGACTACCGGGGAGCTGTTTTTT. Translating it yields CASSISTGTTGELFF.

The J gene is TRBJ1-2, the V gene TRBV28; D perhaps matches TRBD1 (5 bases). Deletions cut 7 bases from V and 2 bases from J, with 17 bases between. The germline V gene encodes CDR1 MDHEN and CDR2 SYDVKM. This CDR3 has 15 amino acids. CDR3 protein: CASKRGDRHNYGYTF. The CDR3 DNA is TGTGCCAGCAAGCGAGGGGACCGTCACAACTATGGCTACACCTTC.

This chain uses TRBV9 with TRBJ1-6; TRBD1 matches at 7 bases. In germline, CDR1 is SGDLS, CDR2 YYNGEE. CDR3 length equals 15 residues. Losses at the gene ends were 3 bases for V and 6 bases for J; bases not matched to a gene: 6. The CDR3 sequence: CASSAVTGPNSPLHF. CDR3 DNA: TGTGCCAGCAGCGCGGTGACAGGGCCTAATTCACCCCTCCACTTT.

Note on this clone: The sample contains more than one DNA sequence encoding this CDR3. The gene calls are TRBV19 and TRBJ1-5; D uncertain. The CDR3 consists of 16 residues. Trimming cost V 5 bases and J 0 bases, with 14 bases left between them. Germline V CDR1 and CDR2: LNHDA, SQIVND (reference sequence). CDR3 region: CASSLRGRYSNQPQHF. CDR3 DNA sequence: TGTGCCAGTAGTCTTCGAGGGAGATATAGCAATCAGCCCCAGCATTTT.

The chain carries TRBV9 and TRBJ1-1, with a weak D call TRBD1 (5 bases). CDR3 size: 13 residues. Germline V gene sequence: CDR1 SGDLS, CDR2 YYNGEE. The V gene lost 4 bases and the J gene lost 9 bases, with 16 bases spanning the gap. CDR3 DNA sequence: TGTGCCAGCAGCCCCGGGGCGGAGGGCAAAGCTTTCTTT. Its translation: CASSPGAEGKAFF.

This clone was detected only once. This chain connects TRBV28 to TRBJ1-4, with D possibly TRBD1 on 5 matching bases. The CDR3 has 20 residues. CDR1 MDHEN and CDR2 SYDVKM come from the germline V gene. The ends were cut back, 7 bases at V and 4 bases at J, with 31 bases in the middle. The DNA of the CDR3 is TGTGCCAGCACGCCTGAACCGACGTTTGCCCTGGGGCACCTTAATGAAAAACTGTTTTTT. Amino acid sequence: CASTPEPTFALGHLNEKLFF.